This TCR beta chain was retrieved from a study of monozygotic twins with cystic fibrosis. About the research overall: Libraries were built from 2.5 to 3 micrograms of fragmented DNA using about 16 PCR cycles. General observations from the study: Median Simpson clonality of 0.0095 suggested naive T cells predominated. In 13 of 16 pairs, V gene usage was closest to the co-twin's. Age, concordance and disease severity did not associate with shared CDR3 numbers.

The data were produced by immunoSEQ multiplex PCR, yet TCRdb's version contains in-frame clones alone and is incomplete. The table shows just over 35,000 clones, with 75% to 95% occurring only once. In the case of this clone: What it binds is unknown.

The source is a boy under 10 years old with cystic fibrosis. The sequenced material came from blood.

The chain's CDR3 is CASSLASPGGHGYTF. The CDR3 bases are TGTGCCAGCAGCTTAGCATCTCCCGGTGGGCATGGCTACACCTTC. V and J are TRBV7-9 and TRBJ1-2, with D unresolved. Per germline, CDR1 SEHNR and CDR2 FQNEAQ (reference sequence). V was cut by 0 bases and J by 6 bases, with 14 bases left in between. The CDR3 consists of 15 residues.